This T cell receptor beta chain stems from a study of T cell responses to AZD1222 COVID-19 vaccine. Study outcomes and limitations: Among AZD1222 vaccinees, only six or seven were seropositive at baseline. Clonal diversity may have been underestimated, and the donors were mostly white British, with more females than males. Only after the peak T cell response were repertoires sampled. Spike was spanned by vaccine-associated CD4 TCRs, with dominance at 160-218 and 743-854.

CDR3 length equals 14 residues. Unmatched junction bases numbered 6, after V lost 5 bases and J lost 2 bases. Germline lookup yields CDR1 LGHNT and CDR2 FRNRAP. With regard to this clone: Its antigen remains unknown.

Profiled with immunoSEQ multiplex PCR; TCRdb holds only in-frame clones, not every one. The sample lists over 150,000 clones, 92% occurring once. The source is an adult in good health. The sequenced sample was peripheral blood, obtained on day 0 of MenACWY control vaccination. The rearrangement uses TRBV12-5 and TRBJ2-7, with 7 bases matching TRBD1. CDR3 in DNA: TGTGCTAGTGGTCGGGACAGCGTAACCTACGAGCAGTACTTC. Residues: CASGRDSVTYEQYF. Full variable domain (missing parts from reference TRBV12-5 and TRBJ2-7): DARVTQTPRHKVTEMGQEVTMRCQPILGHNTVFWYRQTMMQGLELLAYFRNRAPLDDSGMPKDRFSAEMPDATLATLKIQPSEPRDSAVYFCASGRDSVTYEQYFGPGTRLTVT.